What follows are 18 T cell receptor beta chains derived from one specimen sequenced in a study of siplizumab effects on memory and regulatory T cells. Repertoires were generated with immunoSEQ multiplex PCR, while TCRdb's copy carries only in-frame clones and drops some. The data show tens of thousands of clones, around 80% seen once. Sequencing was done on a sample of memory CD4+ T cells sorted from blood. The receptors shown here come from a human donor in good health.

V gene TRBV19 combines with J gene TRBJ2-5; D gene unclear. The germline V and J ends were trimmed by 4 bases and 2 bases, with 5 bases remaining between them. This CDR3 comprises 12 residues. Per the germline V gene, CDR1 is LNHDA and CDR2 is SQIVND (reference sequence). The CDR3, as DNA: TGTGCCAGTAGTAGGCAGCAAGAGACCCAGTACTTC. Its protein is CASSRQQETQYF.

This clone was seen only once. J is TRBJ2-3 and V is TRBV7-2; D is uncertain. The germline V gene has CDR1 SGHTA and CDR2 FQGNSA. The CDR3 spans 11 residues. The V gene lost 6 bases and the J gene lost 3 bases, with 4 bases spanning the gap. CDR3 sequence reads: CASSNTDTQYF. DNA for the CDR3: TGTGCCAGCAGTAATACAGATACGCAGTATTTT.

The V call is TRBV6-1, the J call TRBJ2-7, with 7 bases lining up with TRBD2. V trimming: 2 bases; J trimming: 3 bases; junction bases outside the gene matches: 10. CDR3 length: 16 amino acids. Germline V gives CDR1 MNHNS, CDR2 SASEGT. In nucleotides, the CDR3 is TGTGCCAGCAGTGAAAGGGCTTGGGGGGAGGGCTACGAGCAGTACTTC. Translation: CASSERAWGEGYEQYF.

In its sample, this clone was seen a few times. The chain carries TRBV19 and TRBJ2-1; 8 bases agree with TRBD1. This CDR3 is built from 15 residues. The germline V gene has CDR1 LNHDA and CDR2 SQIVND (reference sequence). The ends lost 4 bases at V and 6 bases at J; junction bases unmatched: 8. CDR3 DNA sequence: TGTGCCAGTAGTACGGACAGGGAGTTTACCAATGAGCAGTTCTTC. Translated, it gives CASSTDREFTNEQFF.

With respect to this clone: This CDR3 is also generated by other DNA sequences in the sample. The chain joins TRBV9 to TRBJ2-5, with TRBD1 identical over 8 bases. The CDR3 runs 14 residues. V lost 2 bases to trimming and J lost 5 bases; unmatched junction nucleotides: 5. Germline values: CDR1 SGDLS, CDR2 YYNGEE. This CDR3 is CASSVETGVETQYF. The DNA for the CDR3 is TGTGCCAGCAGCGTTGAGACAGGGGTGGAGACCCAGTACTTC.

The DNA of the CDR3 is TGTGCCAGCAGAGACCCGGGACAGGGGGTGGGCGAGCAGTACTTC. This codes for CASRDPGQGVGEQYF. V usage is TRBV7-2 and J usage is TRBJ2-5; 11 bases fit TRBD1. The last part of the DNA fits TRBJ2-7 better; the J call may be wrong. Looked up from germline, CDR1 is SGHTA and CDR2 is FQGNSA. The CDR3 is 15 residues long.

The V gene is TRBV4-2, the J gene TRBJ2-3; 8 bases are shared with TRBD2. The V and J ends lost 4 bases and 2 bases, in that order; junction bases with no gene match: 8. Germline CDR1 reads LGHNA; CDR2 reads YNFKEQ. The CDR3 has 16 residues. CDR3 DNA: TGTGCCAGCAGCCCCCCCAGCGGGGGACTCACAGATACGCAGTATTTT. The encoded protein is CASSPPSGGLTDTQYF.

This rearrangement joins TRBV5-1 to TRBJ2-1, with no clear D. The germline V and J ends were trimmed by 7 bases and 1 base, with 6 bases remaining between them. Germline V gene lookup returns CDR1 SGHRS and CDR2 YFSETQ. The CDR3 extends over 12 amino acids. CDR3: CASAASYNEQFF. As DNA, the CDR3 is TGCGCCAGCGCCGCGTCCTACAATGAGCAGTTCTTC.

In the case of this clone: The same CDR3 arises from other DNA sequences in this sample as well. J is TRBJ2-5 and V is TRBV19; TRBD2 is a possible D gene (6 bases). This CDR3 contains 13 residues. The V and J ends lost 1 base and 4 bases respectively, with 7 bases between them. Germline CDR1 and CDR2: LNHDA and SQIVND (reference sequence). CDR3 sequence (DNA): TGTGCCAGTAGTATAGCCGGGGGAGAGACCCAGTACTTC. Translating gives CASSIAGGETQYF.

V gene TRBV5-1 combines with J gene TRBJ2-1; 12 bases agree with TRBD2. The CDR3 runs 16 residues. Germline-derived CDR1 and CDR2 are SGHRS and YFSETQ. V lost 0 bases and J lost 8; bases outside the gene matches: 6. In DNA form, the CDR3 reads TGCGCCAGCAGCTTGGCCCTAGCGGGGGGGCATGATGAGCAGTTCTTC. Translated: CASSLALAGGHDEQFF.

The chain has TRBV19 and TRBJ1-4; D remains unclear. Germline V CDR1 and CDR2: LNHDA, SQIVND (reference sequence). The V gene lost 3 bases and the J gene lost 3 bases, with 14 bases spanning the gap. This CDR3 has 16 residues. The CDR3 loop reads CASSMQQRAANEKLFF. CDR3 DNA sequence: TGTGCCAGTAGTATGCAACAACGGGCGGCTAATGAAAAACTGTTTTTT.

The chain is built from TRBV14 and TRBJ2-5; D remains unclear. CDR3 length equals 14 residues. Germline CDR1 is SGHDN and CDR2 is FVKESK. Between the trimmed V and J ends, which lost 1 base and 2 bases, there was a span of 8 bases. The CDR3 DNA sequence: TGTGCCAGCAGCCAAGTACTACGACAAGAGACCCAGTACTTC. It translates to CASSQVLRQETQYF.

Only a few counts were recorded for this clone. This rearrangement joins TRBV10-3 to TRBJ1-6; D unclear. The V end was cut by 0 bases, the J end by 5 bases, with 8 bases between. CDR3 length equals 15 residues. The germline V gene has CDR1 ENHRY and CDR2 SYGVKD. The CDR3 is CAISESMGNNSPLHF. Written as DNA, the CDR3 is TGTGCCATCAGTGAGTCGATGGGGAATAATTCACCCCTCCACTTT.

The chain employs TRBV12-5 and TRBJ2-7; no clear D. The CDR3 is made up of 13 amino acids. V shed 7 bases and J shed 0 bases, with 10 bases lying between them. From germline, CDR1 is LGHNT and CDR2 FRNRAP. The CDR3 protein is CASVLANSYEQYF. DNA of the CDR3: TGTGCTAGTGTCCTGGCCAACTCCTACGAGCAGTACTTC.

This clone was seen only a few times. The chain's CDR3 is CASSPRDSPNYGYTF. The DNA for the CDR3 is TGTGCCAGCAGCCCCCGGGACAGCCCTAACTATGGCTACACCTTC. The chain couples TRBV13 to TRBJ1-2; 7 nucleotides line up with TRBD1. There are 15 residues in the CDR3. Germline trimming cut 5 bases from V and 0 bases from J; bases unmatched to any gene: 6. From germline, CDR1 is PRHDT and CDR2 FYEKMQ (reference sequence).

This clone appeared a single time. The chain combines TRBV5-6 with TRBJ2-5; D is ambiguous. The CDR3 spans 14 residues. Germline V gene lookup returns CDR1 SGHDT and CDR2 YYEEEE. Trimming shortened V by 0 bases and J by 10 bases, and 16 bases separated the two germline ends. The CDR3 nucleotides are TGTGCCAGCAGCTTGGCGACTGGACGTCTGGGCCAGTACTTC. Protein product: CASSLATGRLGQYF.

The rearrangement links TRBV5-1 to TRBJ2-7; the match to TRBD2 covers 10 bases. The CDR3 contains 15 residues. Germline V gives CDR1 SGHRS, CDR2 YFSETQ. V lost 4 bases to trimming and J lost 1 base; unmatched junction nucleotides: 5. For the CDR3, the DNA is TGCGCCAGCAGCGCCCGTAGCGGGGGGTCCTACGAGCAGTACTTC. This translates into CASSARSGGSYEQYF.

This clone was detected once. The chain carries TRBV6-4 and TRBJ2-3; 8 nucleotides line up with TRBD2. Germline CDR1 and CDR2: MRHNA and SNTAGT. The CDR3 totals 15 residues. V was clipped by 3 bases and J by 0 bases; unmatched bases: 2. The DNA of the CDR3 is TGTGCCAGCAGTGATGTAGCGGGGAGCACAGATACGCAGTATTTT. Amino acid sequence: CASSDVAGSTDTQYF.